This T cell receptor beta chain came from a study of early T cells in non-severe SARS-CoV-2 infection. Study summary: Unsorted whole-blood RNA was sequenced in bulk, leaving chains unpaired.

The CDR3 is 15 amino acids. With 4 bases removed from V and 0 bases from J, the gap between germline ends came to 13 bases. The germline gives CDR1 SGHNT, CDR2 YYREEE (reference sequence). Unique molecular identifiers were attached to individual cDNA molecules. TCRdb reprocessed the 5' RACE reads with MiXCR, giving one entry per CDR3 protein. Of roughly 33,000 distinct CDR3 sequences in the sample, more than 5% were seen once. This clonotype was counted at least ten times. The J gene is TRBJ1-1, the V gene TRBV5-4; the D gene is possibly TRBD1 (5 bases). This TCR came from an adult who was a healthcare worker with PCR-confirmed SARS-CoV-2 infection or an uninfected control (not recorded which). Sequencing was carried out using whole blood. CDR3 bases: TGTGCCAGCAGCCCTCTCGCAGGGATGAACACTGAAGCTTTCTTT. Translation: CASSPLAGMNTEAFF.